These 10 T cell receptor beta chains came from one sample sequenced in a study of control samples from healthy donors and cancer patients. Using immunoSEQ multiplex PCR, the repertoire was profiled, and TCRdb retains in-frame clones only, with some absent. This table has about 410,000 clones, approximately 90% appearing once. The sequencing input was PBMCs. These receptors originate from a man in his forties with head and neck cancer.

J is TRBJ2-7 and V is TRBV19; D gene uncertain. Germline CDR1 reads LNHDA; CDR2 reads SQIVND (reference sequence). The CDR3 totals 16 residues. V lost 3 bases to trimming and J lost 2 bases, with 17 bases between them. In nucleotides, the CDR3 is TGTGCCAGTAGTATGAACCGGGCCCTTACTCCCTACGAGCAGTACTTC. Amino acids: CASSMNRALTPYEQYF. Supplemented by reference TRBV19 and TRBJ2-7, the full variable domain reads DGGITQSPKYLFRKEGQNVTLSCEQNLNHDAMYWYRQDPGQGLRLIYYSQIVNDFQKGDIAEGYSVSREKKESFPLTVTSAQKNPTAFYLCASSMNRALTPYEQYFGPGTRLTVT.

The V gene is TRBV9, the J gene TRBJ1-4, with D tentatively TRBD1 (5 bases). Germline loops: CDR1 SGDLS, CDR2 YYNGEE. This CDR3 is 15 amino acids long. With 3 bases removed from V and 5 bases from J, the gap between germline ends came to 14 bases. The CDR3 spells CASSATRGKNEKLFF. CDR3 DNA sequence: TGTGCCAGCAGCGCCACTCGGGGGAAAAATGAAAAACTGTTTTTT.

Only one count was recorded for this clone. At one end, the junction sequence differs from germline, possibly due to a read error. V usage is TRBV28 and J usage is TRBJ2-7; D unclear. Germline CDR1 and CDR2: MDHEN and SYDVKM. The CDR3 sequence is 11 residues long. CDR3 DNA: TGTGCCAGCAGTTCCTACGGAGAGCTGTACTTC. Its protein product is CASSSYGELYF.

This chain links TRBV9 with TRBJ1-2; tentative D call: TRBD1 (5 bases). Germline V gene lookup returns CDR1 SGDLS and CDR2 YYNGEE. The germline V and J ends were trimmed by 0 bases and 5 bases, with 8 bases remaining between them. This CDR3 region has 13 residues. The CDR3 sequence is CASSVAGTYGYTF. In DNA, the CDR3 is TGTGCCAGCAGCGTAGCTGGGACGTATGGCTACACCTTC.

The gene calls are TRBV6-4 and TRBJ2-7; TRBD1 matches at 9 bases. J lost 3 bases, V lost 4 bases, and 7 bases had no gene match. CDR3 length equals 15 residues. Germline CDR1 and CDR2: MRHNA and SNTAGT. The CDR3 DNA reads as TGTGCCAGCAGTGGACCCGGACAGGGGAACTACGAGCAGTACTTC. This gives the protein CASSGPGQGNYEQYF.

CDR3 nucleotide sequence: TGCGCCAGCAGCCAAGGGGGGGGGACAGGAACAGCCCAGTACTTC. Encoded protein: CASSQGGGTGTAQYF. V gene TRBV4-1 combines with J gene TRBJ2-5; tentative D call: TRBD1 (8 bases). The V end lost 1 base, the J end lost 9 bases, and 18 bases lay between the germline ends. The CDR3 runs 15 residues. Germline V CDR1 and CDR2: MGHRA, YSYEKL.

This chain uses TRBV12-3 or TRBV12-4 with TRBJ2-7; tentatively, D is TRBD1 (5 bases). Trimming removed 6 bases at V and 3 bases at J, with 9 bases between. CDR3 length equals 12 residues. CDR3 nucleotide sequence: TGTGCCAGCAGCCTCGACAGCTACGAGCAGTACTTC. Protein product: CASSLDSYEQYF.

CDR3 region: CASSLGDRLSWGEKLFF. The CDR3 nucleotides read TGTGCCAGCAGCCTGGGGGACAGGCTTTCCTGGGGTGAAAAACTGTTTTTT. V usage is TRBV13 and J usage is TRBJ1-4, with 8 bases aligning to TRBD1. Germline values: CDR1 PRHDT, CDR2 FYEKMQ (reference sequence). J lost 7 bases, V lost 5 bases, and 15 bases had no gene match. The CDR3 is 17 amino acids.

CDR3 sequence: CASKWGGGYTEAFF. The CDR3 DNA is TGTGCCAGCAAGTGGGGTGGCGGGTACACTGAAGCTTTCTTT. The gene calls are TRBV28 and TRBJ1-1; D gene uncertain. The V gene's germline CDR1 is MDHEN and CDR2 SYDVKM. V shed 7 bases and J shed 3 bases, with 15 bases lying between them. CDR3 length: 14 residues.

V gene TRBV27 combines with J gene TRBJ2-5; D not resolved. The CDR3 runs 14 residues. The V end was cut by 6 bases, the J end by 1 base, with 12 bases between. In germline, CDR1 is MNHEY, CDR2 SMNVEV (reference sequence). In nucleotides, the CDR3 is TGTGCCAGCAGAAATGGACGGCTCCAAGAGACCCAGTACTTC. Its protein product is CASRNGRLQETQYF.